Sequencing of this T cell receptor beta chain was carried out in a study of T cells in Graves' hyperthyroidism and ophthalmopathy. Germline V CDR1 and CDR2: SNHLY, FYNNEI. The CDR3 runs 11 residues. V lost 6 bases to trimming and J lost 8 bases, with 10 bases between them. RNA transcripts were the template for amplifying TCR beta CDR3 regions. First-round RT-PCR targeting the TCR CDR3 was performed with the HTBI primer set. TCRdb reprocessed the multiplex PCR reads with MiXCR, giving one entry per CDR3 protein. The table lists about 570,000 distinct CDR3 sequences, around 42% of them singletons. The receptor's source is an adult woman with Graves' disease, either hyperthyroidism or ophthalmopathy (not recorded which). This chain connects TRBV2 to TRBJ1-2; possibly TRBD1 for D (5 bases). The specimen sequenced was peripheral blood or thyroid tissue (not recorded which). This CDR3 reads CASRMGLGYTF. The CDR3 DNA sequence: TGTGCCAGCAGGATGGGACTGGGCTACACCTTC.